This T cell receptor (beta chain) stems from a study of HIV-infected patients and healthy controls (TCRdb year 2014). About the investigation overall: The study asked whether deep sequencing of the TCR repertoire from small blood samples of HIV patients could detect immune perturbation and reconstitution. The paper's findings and limits, for the study overall: During therapy, a significant decrease in frequency was seen for HIV-associated CDR3s, whereas no significant change was found for CMV-associated CDR3s, although most of them became more frequent. Pairing of alpha and beta chains was not determined in the samples. In HIV-infected patients, the apparent post-therapy recovery of the Gini index was not replicated in size-matched repertoire data. Slight age and sex profile differences between the study cohorts did not explain the observed diversity differences. A major limit on how widely the findings apply, in the view of the authors, was that only sixteen HIV-infected individuals were processed. By Jaccard index and by the count of highly shared sequences, healthy controls shared more CDR3s between individuals than HIV+ patients did. In the study, no determination of donor HLA types was made. Differing numbers of distinct sequences in patients and controls hindered comparison, and size-matching assigned excessive weight to rare events in the HIV-infected data. Roughly threefold more distinct CDR3s and higher Shannon diversity were observed in healthy control repertoires than in untreated HIV+ repertoires. Oligoclonality may be reflected in the significantly higher mean Gini indices of HIV-infected repertoires compared with controls. The use of whole blood limited sequencing depth and precluded separation of the dynamics of distinct T-cell subpopulations. Alpha-chain CDR3s from MAIT cells appeared at high frequency in healthy controls but were severely depleted in HIV+ repertoires. Significantly different mean usage between HIV-infected patients and controls was observed for eight alpha and eight beta V genes.

Whole blood was used without fractionating the cells, so the repertoire represented all peripheral T cells without sorting. About 9 uninfected healthy donors were sampled as controls, a few of whom were sampled twice roughly 3 months apart. For RNA extraction, an approximately 2.7 ml sample of peripheral blood was drawn into Tempus tubes. The TURBO-DNase kit was used to remove leftover genomic DNA, and GLOBINclear was used to deplete globin mRNA. Details on this clonotype: Its antigen remains unidentified. A much larger clone lies one base from this, so it may be a read error.

Reading the germline V gene gives CDR1 KGHSH and CDR2 LQKENI. The CDR3 contains 18 residues, cysteine and phenylalanine counted. The only DNA kept is the CDR3, 54 bases in frame from the first base. Using SuperScript III with primers targeting the alpha and beta constant regions, 400 to 550 ng of RNA was reverse transcribed. Separate alpha and beta chain libraries were generated by chain-specific third strand synthesis with multiplexing indices. The protocol used a single primer pair to amplify all rearrangements within a chain, which avoided primer bias, and attached molecular barcodes to each cDNA molecule. T4 RNA Ligase 1 joined purified cDNA to a 5' RACE adapter that carried a random hexamer and the SP2 sequencing primer site. Second strand synthesis was primed from the SP2 site with Phusion polymerase, using slow temperature ramps to favor optimal annealing. Each molecule's 12-nucleotide barcode consisted of two random hexamer sequences, both added before amplification and joined together. A brief initial PCR introduced P5 and P7 adapter elements together with a second index, and a roughly 23-cycle amplification PCR using P5s and P7 primers was subsequently performed. Libraries received roughly 26 PCR cycles in total, were quantified on a Qubit, sized on a Bioanalyzer, and diluted to roughly 4 nM. Normalized libraries were sequenced on an Illumina MiSeq with 2 x 250 paired-end kits. MinElute columns were the means by which the reverse transcription reactions were cleaned up, and the reactions were eluted into 10 ul Tris-Cl. The adapter ligations were run for roughly 21 hours at 16 degrees C, and AMPure XP beads at a 1:1 ratio were afterwards used to clean them. The study's processing was this. A modified Decombinator that output V, J, insert and barcode information was used to process the demultiplexed FASTQ files. Sequences that shared a barcode but differed from the dominant sequence were discarded as errors, and original cDNA molecules were estimated by counting barcodes clustered at Levenshtein distance 3. The R packages ineq, vegan, igraph and RCytoscape were used for downstream analyses, together with IMGT nomenclature and CDR3 definitions. The authors computed V gene usage over distinct sequences and counted each TCR a single time to avoid skew from clonal expansion. Within a donor, similarity networks joined unique CDR3 amino acid sequences in every case where two of them were separated by a single Levenshtein edit. Published HIV-specific CDR3s (92 alpha, fewer than 900 beta) and CMV-specific CDR3s (13 alpha, about 250 beta) were assembled and queried against the repertoires. Random subsampling to size-matched repertoires showed patients' decreased diversity was not caused by their lower sequence numbers. TCRdb ran its own pipeline on the public reads, namely fastp trimming at Q25 and MiXCR clone calling, and kept in-frame beta chains. Entries are consolidated by CDR3 protein sequence, retaining the most common genes and DNA. TCRdb's processing, not the authors' own work, is the source of the V and J calls. For this sample there are roughly 14,000 distinct CDR3 sequences; around 6.7% appear just once. Jointly, the top ten make up roughly 8.5% of the sample.

The receptor comes from an adult in good health. Sequencing was carried out using blood. The V and J segments used are TRBV18 and TRBJ2-1; 7 of the junction bases match TRBD2. The CDR3 loop reads CASSLARTRGAGYKEQFF. The DNA is as follows: TGTGCCAGCTCACTCGCCAGGACTAGAGGGGCCGGCTACAAAGAGCAGTTCTTC.